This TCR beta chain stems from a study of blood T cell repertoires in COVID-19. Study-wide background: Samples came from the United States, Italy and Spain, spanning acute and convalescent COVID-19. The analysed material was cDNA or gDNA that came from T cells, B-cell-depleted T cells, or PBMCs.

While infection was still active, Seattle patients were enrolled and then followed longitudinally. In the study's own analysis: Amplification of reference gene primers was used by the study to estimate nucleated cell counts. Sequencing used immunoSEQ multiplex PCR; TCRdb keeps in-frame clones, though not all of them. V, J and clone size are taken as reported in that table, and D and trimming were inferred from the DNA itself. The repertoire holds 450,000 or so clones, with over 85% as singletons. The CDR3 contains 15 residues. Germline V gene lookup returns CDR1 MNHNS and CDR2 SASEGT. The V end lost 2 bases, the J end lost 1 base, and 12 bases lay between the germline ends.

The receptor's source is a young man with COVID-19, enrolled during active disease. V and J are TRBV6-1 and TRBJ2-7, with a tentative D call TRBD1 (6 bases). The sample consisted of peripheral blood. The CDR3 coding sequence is TGTGCCAGCAGTGAAATGGGGGCGAGGTCCTACGAGCAGTACTTC. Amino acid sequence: CASSEMGARSYEQYF.